The 14 T cell receptor beta chains below all came from one sample that was sequenced in a study of tumor T cells in aggressive B-cell lymphoma (dated by TCRdb to the late 2010s). The library was prepared using the immunoSEQ multiplex PCR assay. This immuneACCESS table, as held by TCRdb, lists in-frame sequences with V and J called but not all clones. Of the missing ones, under half trace to an unresolved V gene in checked studies; the others have no known cause. The sample table holds about 540 clones, of which approximately 88% were seen once. The top ten clonotypes cover 15% to 20% of the sample. The sequenced sample consisted of tumor tissue. The source is an adult with diffuse large B cell lymphoma.

The V gene is TRBV30, the J gene TRBJ1-5; D call uncertain. Looked up from germline, CDR1 is GTSNPN and CDR2 is SVGIG (reference sequence). The CDR3 runs 17 residues. V lost 2 bases to trimming and J lost 4 bases, with 21 bases between them. The CDR3 region is CAWSSNYKISTNQPQHF. The DNA of the CDR3 is TGTGCCTGGAGTTCGAACTACAAGATAAGCACTAATCAGCCCCAGCATTTT.

This sequence joins TRBV9 and TRBJ2-3; D remains ambiguous. The CDR3 extends over 13 amino acids. The V and J ends lost 0 bases and 6 bases respectively, with 8 bases between them. Germline V gene lookup returns CDR1 SGDLS and CDR2 YYNGEE. The CDR3 loop reads CASSVVEYDTQYF. The DNA of the CDR3 is TGTGCCAGCAGCGTAGTCGAGTATGATACGCAGTATTTT.

The chain employs TRBV7-9 and TRBJ1-2, with 7 bases that match TRBD1. J gave up 7 bases and V 4 bases, and 9 bases lay outside the gene matches. The length of the CDR3 is 14 residues. The V gene's germline CDR1 is SEHNR and CDR2 FQNEAQ (reference sequence). This CDR3 reads CASSSRQGGGGYTF. Written as DNA, the CDR3 is TGTGCCAGCAGCTCCCGACAGGGAGGTGGTGGCTACACCTTC. The variable domain in full, completed from reference TRBV7-9 and TRBJ1-2, reads DTGVSQNPRHKITKRGQNVTFRCDPISEHNRLYWYRQTLGQGPEFLTYFQNEAQLEKSRLLSDRFSAERPKGSFSTLEIQRTEQGDSAMYLCASSSRQGGGGYTFGSGTRLTVV.

The V gene is TRBV2, the J gene TRBJ1-1; no clear D. The CDR3 is 12 amino acids. CDR1 is SNHLY and CDR2 is FYNNEI in the germline V gene. The germline V and J ends were trimmed by 7 bases and 2 bases, with 8 bases remaining between them. The CDR3 region has the DNA TGTGCCAGCACGGAGGGCAACACTGAAGCTTTCTTT. It specifies CASTEGNTEAFF.

V usage is TRBV7-2 and J usage is TRBJ1-4; 8 bases fit TRBD1. Germline lookup yields CDR1 SGHTA and CDR2 FQGNSA. After removal of 5 bases from V and 6 bases from J, the junction contained 8 bases not matched to a gene. This CDR3 comprises 15 residues. The DNA of the CDR3 is TGTGCCAGCAGCCGCGACAGGGGAGGTGATGAAAAACTGTTTTTT. Protein: CASSRDRGGDEKLFF.

This chain uses TRBV2 with TRBJ1-2, with D unresolved. The CDR3 is 13 amino acids. Germline CDR1 SNHLY, CDR2 FYNNEI. V lost 6 bases, J lost 2 bases, and 10 bases lay in between. This CDR3 reads CASSLTVNYGYTF. Written as DNA, the CDR3 is TGTGCCAGCAGCCTGACTGTCAACTATGGCTACACCTTC.

The chain uses TRBV2 and TRBJ1-2; possible D gene TRBD1, 5 bases. The germline CDR1 and CDR2 sequences are SNHLY and FYNNEI. This CDR3 is 13 amino acids long. V lost 11 bases, J lost 0 bases, and 13 bases lay in between. The CDR3 coding sequence is TGTGCCGGCGGGGGGATCTCTAACTATGGCTACACCTTC. Amino acid sequence: CAGGGISNYGYTF.

This clone was observed a single time. The chain employs TRBV5-1 and TRBJ2-2, with 11 bases aligning to TRBD2. The CDR3 contains 16 residues. V lost 4 bases, J lost 1 base, and 3 bases stayed unmatched. From germline, CDR1 is SGHRS and CDR2 YFSETQ. The CDR3 DNA sequence: TGCGCCAGCAGCATCCTAGCGGGAGGGAACACCGGGGAGCTGTTTTTT. It translates to CASSILAGGNTGELFF.

This chain links TRBV28 with TRBJ2-7; 15 nucleotides line up with TRBD2. The CDR3 has 15 amino acids. V shed 4 bases and J 4 bases; nucleotides not matched to a gene: 2. Germline V lookup: CDR1 MDHEN, CDR2 SYDVKM. CDR3 loop: CASSSGLAGGYEQYF. The CDR3, as DNA: TGTGCCAGCAGTTCAGGACTAGCGGGGGGGTACGAGCAGTACTTC.

The chain recombines TRBV9 with TRBJ2-5; 12 bases are a match to TRBD2. V lost 3 bases, J lost 8 bases, and 8 bases stayed unmatched. Germline CDR1 reads SGDLS; CDR2 reads YYNGEE. The CDR3 length is 15 residues. The chain's CDR3 is CASSASGGAGLTQYF. The CDR3 DNA sequence: TGTGCCAGCAGCGCTAGCGGGGGGGCCGGATTAACCCAGTACTTC. Filled out from reference TRBV9 and TRBJ2-5, the complete variable domain reads DSGVTQTPKHLITATGQRVTLRCSPRSGDLSVYWYQQSLDQGLQFLIQYYNGEERAKGNILERFSAQQFPDLHSELNLSSLELGDSALYFCASSASGGAGLTQYFGPGTRLLVL.

The V call is TRBV18, the J call TRBJ2-7; 10 bases align to TRBD1. J was trimmed by 3 bases and V by 3 bases; bases with no gene match: 5. CDR3 length: 15 amino acids. Germline V gives CDR1 KGHSH, CDR2 LQKENI. The CDR3 DNA is TGTGCCAGCTCACCCAGGGACAGGGGCGACTACGAGCAGTACTTC. Protein sequence: CASSPRDRGDYEQYF.

The V and J genes are TRBV4-3 and TRBJ1-1, with D unclear. Trimming shortened V by 3 bases and J by 1 base, and 6 bases separated the two germline ends. CDR1 LGHNA and CDR2 YSLEER come from the germline V gene. The CDR3 runs 13 residues. CDR3 in DNA: TGCGCCAGCAGCCAGTGGCAGAACACTGAAGCTTTCTTT. This encodes CASSQWQNTEAFF.

V is TRBV6-5 and J is TRBJ1-2, with D possibly TRBD1 on 5 matching bases. The CDR3 sequence is 15 residues long. The ends were cut back, 5 bases at V and 4 bases at J, with 17 bases in the middle. Germline CDR1 MNHEY, CDR2 SVGAGI. The CDR3 bases are TGTGCCAGCAGTCCATGGCAGGGATCGGCCTATGGCTACACCTTC. Translation: CASSPWQGSAYGYTF.

This clone has a handful of counts. Different DNA sequences within this sample yield the same CDR3. The chain couples TRBV5-4 to TRBJ2-2; a weak D match, TRBD2 (5 bases). Germline CDR1 is SGHNT and CDR2 is YYREEE (reference sequence). CDR3 size: 14 residues. The V and J ends lost 2 bases and 1 base respectively, with 6 bases between them. Here the CDR3 reads CASSLEGNTGELFF. The CDR3, as DNA: TGTGCCAGCAGCTTAGAGGGGAACACCGGGGAGCTGTTTTTT.